This TCR beta chain was sequenced in a study of OX40 agonist ivuxolimab in advanced cancers. Study-level information: The study gave patients intravenous ivuxolimab at 0.01 to 10 mg/kg every 2 weeks. Three dose-escalation patients had partial responses: one with hepatocellular carcinoma and two with cutaneous melanoma.

Researchers took blood at baseline, on cycle 4 day 1, and on cycle 7 day 1. Regarding the study as a whole: Expanded clones were, on average, more numerous among CD8+ T cells than CD4+.

A remark on this clone: Antigen unknown.

The CDR3 is made up of 13 amino acids. Trimming took off 7 bases at V and 4 bases at J, with 10 bases between the two ends. CDR1 is SNHLY, CDR2 FYNNEI, per germline. The protocol was immunoSEQ multiplex PCR, while the TCRdb copy is restricted to in-frame clones and leaves out a portion. The sample has 50,000 to 70,000 clones, about 91% seen once. The chain links TRBV2 to TRBJ2-2; either TRBD1 or TRBD2 may supply D (5 bases each). The specimen comprised CD4+ or CD8+ T cells sorted from blood, sampled in a trial of the OX40 agonist ivuxolimab. This receptor was taken from an adult with an advanced solid tumor such as melanoma, head and neck, liver or kidney cancer. Here the CDR3 DNA reads TGTGCCAGCAACCAGGGACCCACCGGGGAGCTGTTTTTT. It translates to CASNQGPTGELFF.